This TCR beta chain comes out of a study of radiotherapy plus CTLA-4 blockade in lung cancer. V lost 3 bases and J lost 5; bases outside the gene matches: 10. The germline V gene has CDR1 SGHDT and CDR2 YYEEEE. CDR3 length: 16 amino acids. The assay was immunoSEQ multiplex PCR, and TCRdb's table has in-frame clones only and misses some. The sample shows 90,000 to 95,000 clones, 83% of them seen only once. The TCR was taken from a human donor with non-small cell lung cancer who had stable disease on radiotherapy plus ipilimumab. This sample comprised peripheral blood, obtained from a patient treated with radiotherapy plus ipilimumab. This chain connects TRBV5-6 to TRBJ2-5, with TRBD2 matching 10 bases. The CDR3 DNA sequence: TGTGCCAGCAGCTGGTCAGCGGGGGGGCCGGGTGAGACCCAGTACTTC. Amino acid sequence: CASSWSAGGPGETQYF.